These 2 T cell receptor beta chains were sequenced from one sample in a study of blood T cell repertoires in COVID-19. Repertoires were generated with immunoSEQ multiplex PCR, while TCRdb's copy carries only in-frame clones and drops some. This repertoire shows about 160,000 clones, around 92% found once; its top ten account for about 4.6%. The sample taken for sequencing was peripheral blood. The receptors originated from a man younger than 40 with COVID-19, enrolled during active disease.

A few counts support this clone. The rearrangement joins TRBV4-1 to TRBJ1-1, with no clear D. Trimming shortened V by 1 base and J by 7 bases, and 10 bases separated the two germline ends. The CDR3 is made up of 13 amino acids. Germline values: CDR1 MGHRA, CDR2 YSYEKL. The CDR3 is CASSQVSGNEAFF. The CDR3 DNA sequence: TGCGCCAGCAGCCAAGTCTCGGGAAATGAAGCTTTCTTT.

The chain has TRBV6-6 and TRBJ2-1; TRBD2 matches at 8 bases. J lost 0 bases, V lost 5 bases, and 12 bases had no gene match. There are 18 residues in the CDR3. The V gene's germline CDR1 is MNHNY and CDR2 SVGAGI (reference sequence). The CDR3 sequence: CASSPRISGTSSYNEQFF. The CDR3 nucleotides are TGTGCCAGCAGTCCGAGAATTAGCGGGACCTCCTCCTACAATGAGCAGTTCTTC.